The subject of this entry is one TCR beta chain. This CDR3 contains 12 residues. With 6 bases removed from V and 5 bases from J, the gap between germline ends came to 10 bases. The germline V gene has CDR1 MNHEY and CDR2 SVGEGT. The entry originates in a study of blood T cell repertoires in COVID-19. Study details: COVID-19 samples from acute and convalescent phases originated in the United States, Italy and Spain.

As processed by the authors: Amplification of reference gene primers provided the estimated nucleated cell counts. TCRdb's copy holds only in-frame clones and misses some; the assay was immunoSEQ multiplex PCR. V and J calls plus clone size are reproduced from that table; the DNA served to infer D and trimming. The table includes 200,000 to 250,000 clones, roughly 80% detected once. J is TRBJ2-5 and V is TRBV6-2 or TRBV6-3, with D perhaps matching TRBD1 (6 bases). Material: PBMCs or T cells enriched from blood (not recorded which). The sequence was obtained from a man in his 60s who had recovered from COVID-19. The CDR3, as DNA: TGTGCCAGCAGCCAGGGGTTGGAGACCCAGTACTTC. Translation: CASSQGLETQYF.